These T cell receptor beta chains were read from a single sample in a study of cytotoxic CD8 clonotypes in ibrutinib-treated CLL. Sequencing was performed with immunoSEQ multiplex PCR; in TCRdb, only in-frame clones are kept and a portion is missing. The sample shows some 30,000 clones, around 76% of them seen only once. The sample consisted of PBMCs, taken after 36 months of ibrutinib treatment. These receptor sequences come from a human donor with chronic lymphocytic leukemia. Each CDR3 is given with its conserved first and last residue. The order of the fields is D gene, V gene, J gene, clone size, CDR3 DNA, CDR3 protein. D genes are given only for firm matches. Clone size is not always given. Where it is, it says once, few, many or a class for expanded clones.

d_call: .
v_call: TRBV5-4
j_call: TRBJ2-1
clone_size: few
cdr3_nt: TGTGCCAGCAGTCTCCCTTCCTACAATGAGCAGTTCTTC
cdr3_aa: CASSLPSYNEQFF

d_call: .
v_call: TRBV7-9
j_call: TRBJ2-1
clone_size: .
cdr3_nt: TGTGCCAGCACCCAAGGAGGATTGGAATACAATGAGCAGTTCTTC
cdr3_aa: CASTQGGLEYNEQFF

d_call: .
v_call: TRBV6-5
j_call: TRBJ2-2
clone_size: .
cdr3_nt: TGTGCCAGCAGTTACGGCAGGGGCACCGGGGAGCTGTTTTTT
cdr3_aa: CASSYGRGTGELFF

d_call: .
v_call: TRBV4-1
j_call: TRBJ1-5
clone_size: .
cdr3_nt: TGCGCCAGCAGCCAAGTTCTAGGGACCAGTGGGAGCAATCAGCCCCAGCATTTT
cdr3_aa: CASSQVLGTSGSNQPQHF

d_call: .
v_call: TRBV5-6
j_call: TRBJ1-1
clone_size: .
cdr3_nt: TGTGCCAGCAGCTTGGTATCCATGAACACTGAAGCTTTCTTT
cdr3_aa: CASSLVSMNTEAFF

d_call: TRBD1
v_call: TRBV29-1
j_call: TRBJ2-7
clone_size: .
cdr3_nt: TGCAGCGCCGAAGACAGGGACTCCTACGAGCAGTACTTC
cdr3_aa: CSAEDRDSYEQYF

d_call: .
v_call: TRBV7-9
j_call: TRBJ1-6
clone_size: once
cdr3_nt: TGTGCCAGCAGCTTAGGATCCGCCAACGGGTACTCACCCCTCCACTTT
cdr3_aa: CASSLGSANGYSPLHF

d_call: .
v_call: TRBV7-9
j_call: TRBJ1-2
clone_size: .
cdr3_nt: TGTGCCAGCAGCTCCACTACCACGTCTAACTATGGCTACACCTTC
cdr3_aa: CASSSTTTSNYGYTF

d_call: .
v_call: TRBV6-1
j_call: TRBJ2-5
clone_size: .
cdr3_nt: TGTGCCAGCCCGTTCTCCTCGGAGACCCAGTACTTC
cdr3_aa: CASPFSSETQYF

d_call: .
v_call: TRBV19
j_call: TRBJ1-3
clone_size: .
cdr3_nt: TGTGCCAGTAGTATCCGGACGGCTGGAAACACCATATATTTT
cdr3_aa: CASSIRTAGNTIYF

d_call: .
v_call: TRBV2
j_call: TRBJ1-6
clone_size: few
cdr3_nt: TGTGCCAGCACCCGGAATACCAATTCACCCCTCCACTTT
cdr3_aa: CASTRNTNSPLHF

d_call: .
v_call: TRBV7-9
j_call: TRBJ2-3
clone_size: .
cdr3_nt: TGTGCCGGTGAGGACTCCAGGAGCACAGATACGCAGTATTTT
cdr3_aa: CAGEDSRSTDTQYF

d_call: .
v_call: TRBV5-1
j_call: TRBJ1-2
clone_size: few
cdr3_nt: TGCGCCAGCCGGAGGGAAGCTAACTATGGCTACACCTTC
cdr3_aa: CASRREANYGYTF

d_call: .
v_call: TRBV6-5
j_call: TRBJ2-7
clone_size: .
cdr3_nt: TGTGCCAGCAGTTACTCATATGGCTCCTACGAGCAGTACTTC
cdr3_aa: CASSYSYGSYEQYF

d_call: TRBD1
v_call: TRBV27
j_call: TRBJ2-4
clone_size: .
cdr3_nt: TGTGCCAGCAGTGCCATACCGACAGGGGGTCGAAAAAACATTCAGTACTTC
cdr3_aa: CASSAIPTGGRKNIQYF

d_call: TRBD1
v_call: TRBV27
j_call: TRBJ1-2
clone_size: .
cdr3_nt: TGTGCCAGCAGTTACACAGGGGGCGCGGGGTATGGCTACACCTTC
cdr3_aa: CASSYTGGAGYGYTF

d_call: TRBD1
v_call: TRBV10-1
j_call: TRBJ1-5
clone_size: .
cdr3_nt: TGCGCCAGCAGGCGGGCAGGGGGAAACAATCAGCCCCAGCATTTT
cdr3_aa: CASRRAGGNNQPQHF

d_call: .
v_call: TRBV7-9
j_call: TRBJ2-1
clone_size: .
cdr3_nt: TGTGCCAGCAGCTTAGCGGGGGGCCGGCACAATGAGCAGTTCTTC
cdr3_aa: CASSLAGGRHNEQFF

d_call: .
v_call: TRBV30
j_call: TRBJ1-2
clone_size: .
cdr3_nt: TGTGCCTGGACCCCGGGAGACAACTATGGCTACACCTTC
cdr3_aa: CAWTPGDNYGYTF

d_call: .
v_call: TRBV19
j_call: TRBJ1-6
clone_size: few
cdr3_nt: TGTGCCAGTAATGAGGGAATCGCACCCCTCCACTTT
cdr3_aa: CASNEGIAPLHF

d_call: .
v_call: TRBV10-2
j_call: TRBJ2-1
clone_size: few
cdr3_nt: TGCGCCAGCAGTGGCGGGGCGGCCTACAATGAGCAGTTCTTC
cdr3_aa: CASSGGAAYNEQFF

d_call: TRBD2
v_call: TRBV10-3
j_call: TRBJ2-2
clone_size: .
cdr3_nt: TGTGCCATCAGTGAGGAGCGGGGGGCCCACGGGGAGCTGTTTTTT
cdr3_aa: CAISEERGAHGELFF

d_call: .
v_call: TRBV2
j_call: TRBJ2-7
clone_size: .
cdr3_nt: TGTGCCAGCAGTGGCCCCCTCGAAGACTACGAGCAGTACTTC
cdr3_aa: CASSGPLEDYEQYF

d_call: .
v_call: TRBV7-9
j_call: TRBJ1-1
clone_size: .
cdr3_nt: TGTGCCAGCAGCCCCAGGCTGTTGAACACTGAAGCTTTCTTT
cdr3_aa: CASSPRLLNTEAFF

d_call: .
v_call: TRBV6-5
j_call: TRBJ1-2
clone_size: few
cdr3_nt: TGTGCCAGCAGCTTGACGGGGGGCTATGGCTACACCTTC
cdr3_aa: CASSLTGGYGYTF

d_call: .
v_call: TRBV10-3
j_call: TRBJ1-1
clone_size: .
cdr3_nt: TGTGCCATCAGTGAAGCTCCGGGCGCCACTGAAGCTTTCTTT
cdr3_aa: CAISEAPGATEAFF

d_call: .
v_call: TRBV19
j_call: TRBJ1-2
clone_size: .
cdr3_nt: TGTGCCAGTAGTATCCGACTGAACTATGGCTACACCTTC
cdr3_aa: CASSIRLNYGYTF

d_call: .
v_call: TRBV5-4
j_call: TRBJ1-6
clone_size: once
cdr3_nt: TGTGCCAGCAGCTTTAAGGCCGGCGGATGGGCGTTTAATTCACCCCTCCACTTT
cdr3_aa: CASSFKAGGWAFNSPLHF

d_call: .
v_call: TRBV7-6
j_call: TRBJ2-1
clone_size: .
cdr3_nt: TGTGCCAGCAGCTTTGGGCGGGGTTCCTACAATGAGCAGTTCTTC
cdr3_aa: CASSFGRGSYNEQFF

d_call: .
v_call: TRBV6-5
j_call: TRBJ1-5
clone_size: few
cdr3_nt: TGTGCCAGCAGGGAGCCCCAGCATTTT
cdr3_aa: CASREPQHF

d_call: TRBD1
v_call: TRBV10-3
j_call: TRBJ1-1
clone_size: .
cdr3_nt: TGTGCCATCAGTGAGTCACAGGGGGCTGGGACTGAAGCTTTCTTT
cdr3_aa: CAISESQGAGTEAFF

d_call: TRBD2
v_call: TRBV7-8
j_call: TRBJ2-1
clone_size: .
cdr3_nt: TGTGCCAGCAGTTTGAGCGGGGGAGGTTACAATGAGCAGTTCTTC
cdr3_aa: CASSLSGGGYNEQFF

d_call: .
v_call: TRBV5-1
j_call: TRBJ2-4
clone_size: .
cdr3_nt: TGCGCCAGCAGCACCGACGGTAACGGGAACATTCAGTACTTC
cdr3_aa: CASSTDGNGNIQYF

d_call: .
v_call: TRBV27
j_call: TRBJ1-2
clone_size: .
cdr3_nt: TGTGCCAGCAGTTTATCGATAGGAGGGTCGCTTCTTAACTATGGCTACACCTTC
cdr3_aa: CASSLSIGGSLLNYGYTF

d_call: .
v_call: TRBV18
j_call: TRBJ2-5
clone_size: .
cdr3_nt: TGTGCCAGCTCACCGGGGGATTGGGAGACCCAGTACTTC
cdr3_aa: CASSPGDWETQYF

d_call: TRBD1
v_call: TRBV7-2
j_call: TRBJ1-2
clone_size: .
cdr3_nt: TGTGCCAGCAGCTTACTAGGAGGGGGCGAAGGCTATGGCTACACCTTC
cdr3_aa: CASSLLGGGEGYGYTF

d_call: .
v_call: TRBV6-5
j_call: TRBJ1-2
clone_size: once
cdr3_nt: TGTGCCAGCAGCCCGACGGCAAACTATGGCTACACCTTC
cdr3_aa: CASSPTANYGYTF

d_call: .
v_call: TRBV4-1
j_call: TRBJ2-7
clone_size: few
cdr3_nt: TGCGCCAGCAGCCAAGTCTACGGGACCTACGAGCAGTACTTC
cdr3_aa: CASSQVYGTYEQYF

d_call: .
v_call: TRBV4-2
j_call: TRBJ1-3
clone_size: .
cdr3_nt: TGTGCCAGCAGCCTTCTGGGGGCCGGGGACTCTGGAAACACCATATATTTT
cdr3_aa: CASSLLGAGDSGNTIYF

d_call: .
v_call: TRBV7-9
j_call: TRBJ1-6
clone_size: .
cdr3_nt: TGTGCCAGCAGCTCACGGGAGGGGGGGTATAATTCACCCCTCCACTTT
cdr3_aa: CASSSREGGYNSPLHF